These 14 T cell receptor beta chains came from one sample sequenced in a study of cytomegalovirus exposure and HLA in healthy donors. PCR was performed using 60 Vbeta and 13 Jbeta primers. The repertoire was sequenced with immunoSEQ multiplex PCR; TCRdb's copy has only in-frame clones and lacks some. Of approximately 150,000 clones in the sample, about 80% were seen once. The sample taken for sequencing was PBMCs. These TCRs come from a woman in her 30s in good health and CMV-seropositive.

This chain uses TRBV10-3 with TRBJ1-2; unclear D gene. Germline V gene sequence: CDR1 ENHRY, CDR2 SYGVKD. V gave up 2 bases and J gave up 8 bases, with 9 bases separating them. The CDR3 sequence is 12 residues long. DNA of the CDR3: TGTGCCATCAGTGAGGAGGGATACGGCTACACCTTC. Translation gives CAISEEGYGYTF.

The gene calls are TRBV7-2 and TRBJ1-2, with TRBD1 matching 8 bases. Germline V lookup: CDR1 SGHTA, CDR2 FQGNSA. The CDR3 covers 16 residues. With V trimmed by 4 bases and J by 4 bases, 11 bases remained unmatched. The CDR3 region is CASSSPGGVMGYGYTF. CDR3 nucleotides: TGTGCCAGCAGCTCGCCAGGGGGCGTTATGGGCTATGGCTACACCTTC.

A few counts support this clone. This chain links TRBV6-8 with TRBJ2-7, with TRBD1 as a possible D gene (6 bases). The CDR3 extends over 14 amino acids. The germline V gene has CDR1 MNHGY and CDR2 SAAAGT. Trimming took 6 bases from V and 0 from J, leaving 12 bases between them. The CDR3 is CASSGTYYSYEQYF. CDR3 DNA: TGTGCCAGCAGCGGGACATACTACTCCTACGAGCAGTACTTC.

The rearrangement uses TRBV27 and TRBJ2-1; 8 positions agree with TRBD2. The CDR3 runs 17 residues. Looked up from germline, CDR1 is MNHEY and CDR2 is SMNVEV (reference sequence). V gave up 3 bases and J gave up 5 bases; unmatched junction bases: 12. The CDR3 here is CASSFRVAGWGDNEQFF. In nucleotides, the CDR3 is TGTGCCAGCAGTTTTCGGGTAGCGGGATGGGGTGACAATGAGCAGTTCTTC.

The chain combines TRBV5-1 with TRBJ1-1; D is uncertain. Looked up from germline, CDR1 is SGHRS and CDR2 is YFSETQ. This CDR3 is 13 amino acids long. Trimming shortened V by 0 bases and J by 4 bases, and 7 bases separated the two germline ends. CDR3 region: CASSLELGTEAFF. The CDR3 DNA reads TGCGCCAGCAGCTTGGAACTTGGCACTGAAGCTTTCTTT.

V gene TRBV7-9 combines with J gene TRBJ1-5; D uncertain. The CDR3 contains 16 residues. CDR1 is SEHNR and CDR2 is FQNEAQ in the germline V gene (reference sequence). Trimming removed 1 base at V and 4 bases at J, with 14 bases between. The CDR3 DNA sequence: TGTGCCAGCAGCTTAGGGCAGGCACCCGAAAATCAGCCCCAGCATTTT. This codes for CASSLGQAPENQPQHF.

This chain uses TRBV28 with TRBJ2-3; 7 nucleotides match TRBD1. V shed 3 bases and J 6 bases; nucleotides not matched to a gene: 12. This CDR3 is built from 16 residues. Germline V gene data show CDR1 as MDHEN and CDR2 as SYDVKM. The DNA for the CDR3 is TGTGCCAGCAGTTTGACAGGGCGAGGAGCCGGGGATACGCAGTATTTT. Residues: CASSLTGRGAGDTQYF.

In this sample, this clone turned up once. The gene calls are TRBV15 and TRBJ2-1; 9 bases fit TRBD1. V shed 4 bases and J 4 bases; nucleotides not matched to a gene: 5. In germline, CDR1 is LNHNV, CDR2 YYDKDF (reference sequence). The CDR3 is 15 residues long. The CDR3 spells CATSKTGGTYNEQFF. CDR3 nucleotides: TGTGCCACCAGCAAAACAGGGGGCACATACAATGAGCAGTTCTTC. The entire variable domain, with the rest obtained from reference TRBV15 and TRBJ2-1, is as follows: DAMVIQNPRYQVTQFGKPVTLSCSQTLNHNVMYWYQQKSSQAPKLLFHYYDKDFNNEADTPDNFQSRRPNTSFCFLDIRSPGLGDTAMYLCATSKTGGTYNEQFFGPGTRLTVL.

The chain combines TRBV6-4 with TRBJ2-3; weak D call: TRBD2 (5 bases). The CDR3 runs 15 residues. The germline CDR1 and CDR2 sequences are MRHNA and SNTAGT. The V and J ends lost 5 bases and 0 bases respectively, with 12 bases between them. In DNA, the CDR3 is TGTGCCAGCAGTAAGGAGGTAACTAGCACAGATACGCAGTATTTT. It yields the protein CASSKEVTSTDTQYF.

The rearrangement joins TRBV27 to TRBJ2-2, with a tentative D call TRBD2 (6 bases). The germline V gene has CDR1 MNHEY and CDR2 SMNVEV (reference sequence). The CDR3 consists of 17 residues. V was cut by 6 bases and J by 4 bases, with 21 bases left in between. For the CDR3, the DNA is TGTGCCAGCAGCCAGTTCGTCGGACGGGGGTTCACCGGGGAGCTGTTTTTT. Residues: CASSQFVGRGFTGELFF.

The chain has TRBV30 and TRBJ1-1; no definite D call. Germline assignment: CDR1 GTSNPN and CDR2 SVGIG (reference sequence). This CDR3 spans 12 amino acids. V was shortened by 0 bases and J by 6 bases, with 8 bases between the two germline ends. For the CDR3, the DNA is TGTGCCTGGAGTGTACAGAGCTCTGAAGCTTTCTTT. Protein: CAWSVQSSEAFF.

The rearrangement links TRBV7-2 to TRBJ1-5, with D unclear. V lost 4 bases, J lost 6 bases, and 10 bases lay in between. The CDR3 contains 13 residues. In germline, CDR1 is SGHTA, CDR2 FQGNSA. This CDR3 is CASSYGGLQPQHF. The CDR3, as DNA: TGTGCCAGCAGCTACGGTGGGCTTCAGCCCCAGCATTTT.

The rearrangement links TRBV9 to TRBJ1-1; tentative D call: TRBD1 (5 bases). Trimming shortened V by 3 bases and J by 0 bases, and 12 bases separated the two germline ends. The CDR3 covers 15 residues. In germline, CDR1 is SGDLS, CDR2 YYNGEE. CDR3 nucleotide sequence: TGTGCCAGCAGCGCCGTAACAGGCTTGAACACTGAAGCTTTCTTT. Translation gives CASSAVTGLNTEAFF.

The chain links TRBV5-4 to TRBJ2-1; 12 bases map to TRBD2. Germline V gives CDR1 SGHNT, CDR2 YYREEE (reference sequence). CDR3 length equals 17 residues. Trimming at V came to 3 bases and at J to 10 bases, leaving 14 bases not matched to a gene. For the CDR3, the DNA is TGTGCCAGCAGCTCTTCGGGACTAGCGGGTATACGGGCGGAGCAGTTCTTC. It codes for CASSSSGLAGIRAEQFF.